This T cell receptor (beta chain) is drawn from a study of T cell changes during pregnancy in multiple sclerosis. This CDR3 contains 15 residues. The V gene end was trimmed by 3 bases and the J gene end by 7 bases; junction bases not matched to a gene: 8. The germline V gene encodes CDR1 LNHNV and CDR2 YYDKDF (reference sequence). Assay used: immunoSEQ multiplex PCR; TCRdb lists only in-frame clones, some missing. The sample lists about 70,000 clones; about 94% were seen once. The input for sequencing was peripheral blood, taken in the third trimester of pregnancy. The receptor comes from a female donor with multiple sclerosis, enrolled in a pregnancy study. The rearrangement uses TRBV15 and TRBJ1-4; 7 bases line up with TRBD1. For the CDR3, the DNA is TGTGCCACCAGCAGGGAGGGGGCAGGTATTGAAAAACTGTTTTTT. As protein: CATSREGAGIEKLFF.